This T cell receptor beta chain comes out of a study of T cells in Graves' hyperthyroidism and ophthalmopathy. For the diagnoses, clinical symptoms, serum thyroxine and TRAb, thyroid ultrasound and orbital computed tomography were used. PBMCs were derived from 10 ml fresh peripheral blood. What was amplified from RNA transcripts were TCR beta CDR3 regions. The TCR CDR3 was amplified in a first-round RT-PCR using the HTBI primer set. Using its own MiXCR run on the multiplex PCR reads, TCRdb lists one record per CDR3 protein. The data contain 300,000 to 500,000 distinct CDR3 sequences, about 14% of them singletons. This clonotype was found many times. The CDR3 sequence is 16 residues long. The V gene lost 6 bases and the J gene lost 0 bases, with 18 bases spanning the gap. Germline loops: CDR1 SNHLY, CDR2 FYNNEI.

This receptor was obtained from a man in his forties or fifties with Graves' ophthalmopathy. The V gene is TRBV2, the J gene TRBJ2-7; either TRBD1 or TRBD2 may supply D (5 bases each). Sequences were obtained from blood. In DNA, the CDR3 is TGTGCCAGCAGAACCGGGACCACCAGGACCTCCTACGAGCAGTACTTC. It translates to CASRTGTTRTSYEQYF.